The 7 T cell receptor beta chains presented below share a single source sample, sequenced in a study of cytomegalovirus exposure and HLA in healthy donors. Profiling relied on immunoSEQ multiplex PCR, and the TCRdb table lists in-frame clones only, not all of them. The sample includes hundreds of thousands of clones, approximately 88% of them seen just once. Sequences were obtained from PBMCs. The receptors were gathered from a woman in her 30s in good health and CMV-seropositive.

As regards this clone: Other nucleotide sequences in the sample specify the same CDR3. The V gene is TRBV28, the J gene TRBJ2-6; the D is unclear. The CDR3 spans 14 residues. V was cut by 6 bases and J by 0 bases, with 6 bases left in between. CDR1 and CDR2 from the germline V gene are MDHEN and SYDVKM. CDR3 in DNA: TGTGCCAGCAGCCTGTACTCTGGGGCCAACGTCCTGACTTTC. Its protein product is CASSLYSGANVLTF.

The chain combines TRBV15 with TRBJ2-5; 7 nucleotides line up with TRBD2. Germline trimming cut 3 bases from V and 1 base from J; bases unmatched to any gene: 2. The CDR3 totals 14 residues. Germline loops: CDR1 LNHNV, CDR2 YYDKDF (reference sequence). This CDR3 reads CATSRGGIQETQYF. CDR3 DNA sequence: TGTGCCACCAGCAGGGGGGGGATCCAAGAGACCCAGTACTTC.

The chain uses TRBV11-3 and TRBJ1-5; TRBD1 aligns across 7 bases. The CDR3 has 13 amino acids. V lost 2 bases, J lost 10 bases, and 5 bases stayed unmatched. CDR1 and CDR2 from the germline V gene are SGHNT and YENEEA. The CDR3, as DNA: TGTGCCAGCAGCTTAAACAGGGGTGATCCCCAGCATTTT. It yields the protein CASSLNRGDPQHF.

The chain couples TRBV13 to TRBJ2-2, with D perhaps TRBD2 (5 bases). Germline-derived CDR1 and CDR2 are PRHDT and FYEKMQ (reference sequence). The V end was cut by 5 bases, the J end by 5 bases, with 12 bases between. The CDR3 consists of 14 residues. For the CDR3, the DNA is TGTGCCAGCAGCCGAGGGTCCGGGACCGGGGAGCTGTTTTTT. Translation: CASSRGSGTGELFF.

The chain recombines TRBV4-1 with TRBJ2-7, with 9 nucleotides matching TRBD1. The germline CDR1 and CDR2 sequences are MGHRA and YSYEKL. The V and J ends lost 0 bases and 6 bases, in that order; junction bases with no gene match: 3. The CDR3 runs 14 residues. In nucleotides, the CDR3 is TGCGCCAGCAGCCAAGAACAGGGGGCTATCGAGCAGTACTTC. Its protein product is CASSQEQGAIEQYF.

This sequence joins TRBV7-9 and TRBJ2-2; 11 nucleotides line up with TRBD2. This CDR3 is built from 13 residues. V lost 11 bases, J lost 7 bases, and 6 bases stayed unmatched. In germline, CDR1 is SEHNR, CDR2 FQNEAQ (reference sequence). CDR3 loop: CASLAGEGGELFF. The CDR3 coding sequence is TGTGCCTCACTAGCGGGAGAGGGCGGGGAGCTGTTTTTT.

This rearrangement joins TRBV4-1 to TRBJ1-5; 7 bases are a match to TRBD1. V shed 2 bases and J 6 bases; nucleotides not matched to a gene: 10. The CDR3 is made up of 16 amino acids. The germline V gene has CDR1 MGHRA and CDR2 YSYEKL. The CDR3 DNA reads as TGCGCCAGCAGCCAAACAGGGGCCCTGCTCTTTCAGCCCCAGCATTTT. It codes for CASSQTGALLFQPQHF.